This T cell receptor (beta chain) was captured in a study of vaccination effects on CD4 cells after COVID-19. Notes on the study in general: Convalescent patients were scarce, and early post-infection timepoints were absent. Cross-reactivity toward common cold coronaviruses was confined to only 1 of 255 vaccine-induced clones in healthy vaccinees.

The repertoire was sequenced with immunoSEQ multiplex PCR; TCRdb's copy has only in-frame clones and lacks some. The sample yields tens of thousands of clones, over 65% seen once. With respect to this clone: What it recognizes is unknown.

Germline V CDR1 and CDR2: MDHEN, SYDVKM. Trimming stripped 3 bases from V and 0 bases from J, with 11 bases between. CDR3 size: 15 residues. CD4+ T cells were isolated after approximately 10 days of culture. Each culture had half its medium swapped for IL-2 medium on days 3 and 7. The sequence was collected from a human donor who received a COVID-19 vaccine. Specimen: CD4+ T cells from PBMCs cultured without peptide, collected before COVID-19 vaccination. J is TRBJ1-1 and V is TRBV28; D uncertain. CDR3 in DNA: TGTGCCAGCAGTTTCTTGGGTAGGTTGAACACTGAAGCTTTCTTT. This codes for CASSFLGRLNTEAFF.